This entry describes one TCR beta chain. The antigen is undetermined. This entry comes from a study of cytomegalovirus exposure and HLA in healthy donors. Whole-study results and caveats: Most TCR sequences were rare, but some public TCRs occurred in many donors. In a later analysis, TCR beta V- and J-gene trimming showed a link to a missense DCLRE1C variant. Reported results showed that the classifier diagnosed cytomegalovirus status with high specificity and sensitivity. Altogether, 164 TCR beta chains were recorded as cytomegalovirus-associated.

V was clipped by 0 bases and J by 5 bases; unmatched bases: 6. The CDR3 loop spans 15 amino acids. Germline assignment: CDR1 LGHNA and CDR2 YNFKEQ. The PCR had 60 Vbeta and 13 Jbeta primers. Clones were sequenced by immunoSEQ multiplex PCR, and TCRdb holds only the in-frame ones, with some missing. The sample has about 170,000 clones; about four fifths are singletons. The chain carries TRBV4-2 and TRBJ2-7, with 8 bases matching TRBD2. The sequence came from a woman between 18 and 30 years old in good health and CMV-seropositive. The sequencing input was PBMCs. CDR3 coding DNA: TGTGCCAGCAGCCAAGATACAAGCGGGGGCGACGAGCAGTACTTC. It yields the protein CASSQDTSGGDEQYF.